A selection of T cell receptor beta chains follows, all from one sample in a study of blood T cell repertoires in COVID-19. The method was immunoSEQ multiplex PCR; TCRdb's version includes in-frame clones alone and lacks a portion of them. The profile covers more than 150,000 clones, with more than 75% appearing a single time and approximately 0.5% taken by the ten largest. Sequencing was carried out using peripheral blood. The receptors here all came from a man aged 60 to 69 with COVID-19, enrolled during active disease. Both conserved end residues are part of each CDR3. A D gene is named only where the DNA matches it firmly. Clone size is stated in some rows and not others, as once, few, many or a class when expanded.

v_call: TRBV2
d_call: .
clone_size: .
j_call: TRBJ2-7
cdr3_aa: CASTLWGAYEQYF
cdr3_nt: TGTGCCAGCACTCTTTGGGGGGCCTACGAGCAGTACTTC

v_call: TRBV27
d_call: .
clone_size: .
j_call: TRBJ1-5
cdr3_aa: CASSLGHPNQPQHF
cdr3_nt: TGTGCCAGCAGTTTGGGACACCCGAATCAGCCCCAGCATTTT

v_call: TRBV5-1
d_call: .
clone_size: .
j_call: TRBJ2-4
cdr3_aa: CASSLTRLDEAIKNIQYF
cdr3_nt: TGCGCCAGCAGCTTGACGAGATTAGACGAGGCTATCAAAAACATTCAGTACTTC

v_call: TRBV6-1
d_call: .
clone_size: .
j_call: TRBJ1-1
cdr3_aa: CASSGVGGRWGTEAFF
cdr3_nt: TGTGCCAGCAGTGGGGTTGGGGGCCGATGGGGCACTGAAGCTTTCTTT

v_call: TRBV7-8
d_call: TRBD1
clone_size: .
j_call: TRBJ2-1
cdr3_aa: CASSRDRGTYNEQFF
cdr3_nt: TGTGCCAGCAGCCGAGACAGGGGTACCTACAATGAGCAGTTCTTC

v_call: TRBV6-5
d_call: .
clone_size: .
j_call: TRBJ1-1
cdr3_aa: CASYWGVNTEAFF
cdr3_nt: TGTGCCAGCTATTGGGGAGTGAACACTGAAGCTTTCTTT

v_call: TRBV7-2
d_call: TRBD1
clone_size: .
j_call: TRBJ2-5
cdr3_aa: CASSGTGVKTQYF
cdr3_nt: TGTGCCAGCAGCGGGACAGGGGTGAAGACCCAGTACTTC

v_call: TRBV5-6
d_call: TRBD2
clone_size: .
j_call: TRBJ2-7
cdr3_aa: CASSPGTSGRWEQYF
cdr3_nt: TGTGCCAGCAGCCCCGGGACTAGCGGGAGGTGGGAGCAGTACTTC

v_call: TRBV7-9
d_call: .
clone_size: once
j_call: TRBJ1-2
cdr3_aa: CASSLPWAPYGYTF
cdr3_nt: TGTGCCAGCAGCCTCCCTTGGGCTCCCTATGGCTACACCTTC

v_call: TRBV7-9
d_call: TRBD2
clone_size: .
j_call: TRBJ2-1
cdr3_aa: CASSPLLAGGVNEQFF
cdr3_nt: TGTGCCAGCAGCCCCTTACTAGCGGGAGGGGTAAATGAGCAGTTCTTC

v_call: TRBV4-1
d_call: TRBD2
clone_size: .
j_call: TRBJ2-3
cdr3_aa: CASSQDITGGADTQYF
cdr3_nt: TGCGCCAGCAGCCAAGATATCACGGGGGGGGCCGATACGCAGTATTTT

v_call: TRBV28
d_call: TRBD1
clone_size: .
j_call: TRBJ2-7
cdr3_aa: CASGQGALGYEQYF
cdr3_nt: TGTGCCAGCGGTCAGGGGGCGCTTGGTTACGAGCAGTACTTC

v_call: TRBV12-3/TRBV12-4
d_call: TRBD1
clone_size: .
j_call: TRBJ2-7
cdr3_aa: CASSPGTGRQYF
cdr3_nt: TGTGCCAGCAGTCCCGGGACAGGGAGGCAGTACTTC

v_call: TRBV18
d_call: .
clone_size: .
j_call: TRBJ1-5
cdr3_aa: CASSPGGLSQPQHF
cdr3_nt: TGTGCCAGCTCACCAGGGGGCTTGAGTCAGCCCCAGCATTTT

v_call: TRBV14
d_call: .
clone_size: few
j_call: TRBJ1-2
cdr3_aa: CASSPTTGFYGYTF
cdr3_nt: TGTGCCAGCAGCCCGACCACAGGGTTCTATGGCTACACCTTC

v_call: TRBV7-9
d_call: TRBD1
clone_size: .
j_call: TRBJ1-5
cdr3_aa: CASSRTGGGNQPQHF
cdr3_nt: TGTGCCAGCAGCCGGACAGGGGGCGGCAATCAGCCCCAGCATTTT

v_call: TRBV14
d_call: .
clone_size: .
j_call: TRBJ2-3
cdr3_aa: CASSQDHRAVVTDTQYF
cdr3_nt: TGTGCCAGCAGCCAAGATCATCGAGCGGTAGTCACAGATACGCAGTATTTT

v_call: TRBV6-1
d_call: .
clone_size: .
j_call: TRBJ1-5
cdr3_aa: CASSEGAGGFYNQPQHF
cdr3_nt: TGTGCCAGCAGTGAAGGGGCAGGAGGGTTTTACAATCAGCCCCAGCATTTT

v_call: TRBV6-1
d_call: .
clone_size: .
j_call: TRBJ1-2
cdr3_aa: CASSEQGGGGYTF
cdr3_nt: TGTGCCAGCAGTGAACAGGGAGGAGGAGGCTACACCTTC

v_call: TRBV19
d_call: .
clone_size: .
j_call: TRBJ2-7
cdr3_aa: CASSLNRFEQYF
cdr3_nt: TGTGCCAGTAGTTTAAACAGATTCGAGCAGTACTTC

v_call: TRBV11-1
d_call: .
clone_size: few
j_call: TRBJ1-1
cdr3_aa: CASSFDRNTEAFF
cdr3_nt: TGTGCCAGCAGCTTTGACAGGAACACTGAAGCTTTCTTT

v_call: TRBV5-6
d_call: .
clone_size: .
j_call: TRBJ1-3
cdr3_aa: CASSLRGLSGNTIYF
cdr3_nt: TGTGCCAGCAGCTTGAGGGGCCTCTCTGGAAACACCATATATTTT

v_call: TRBV11-2
d_call: .
clone_size: .
j_call: TRBJ1-6
cdr3_aa: CASRGQASSYNSPLHF
cdr3_nt: TGTGCCAGCAGGGGGCAGGCGAGCTCCTATAATTCACCCCTCCACTTT

v_call: TRBV27
d_call: TRBD1
clone_size: .
j_call: TRBJ1-5
cdr3_aa: CASSQRQGPVDQPQHF
cdr3_nt: TGTGCCAGCAGTCAACGACAGGGCCCGGTTGATCAGCCCCAGCATTTT

v_call: TRBV5-4
d_call: .
clone_size: .
j_call: TRBJ2-7
cdr3_aa: CASSIYYEQYF
cdr3_nt: TGTGCCAGCAGCATATACTACGAGCAGTACTTC

v_call: TRBV14
d_call: .
clone_size: .
j_call: TRBJ1-1
cdr3_aa: CASSQVRSGTEAFF
cdr3_nt: TGTGCCAGCAGCCAAGTTCGATCGGGCACTGAAGCTTTCTTT

v_call: TRBV11-3
d_call: .
clone_size: .
j_call: TRBJ2-2
cdr3_aa: CASSPGVEELFF
cdr3_nt: TGTGCCAGCAGCCCAGGGGTGGAGGAGCTGTTTTTT

v_call: TRBV11-2
d_call: TRBD1
clone_size: .
j_call: TRBJ1-1
cdr3_aa: CASSAGQGGFEAFF
cdr3_nt: TGTGCCAGCAGCGCCGGACAGGGCGGGTTTGAAGCTTTCTTT

v_call: TRBV5-4
d_call: TRBD1
clone_size: .
j_call: TRBJ2-7
cdr3_aa: CASSRDRGYEQYF
cdr3_nt: TGTGCCAGCAGCAGGGACAGGGGTTACGAGCAGTACTTC

v_call: TRBV5-1
d_call: TRBD1
clone_size: .
j_call: TRBJ2-1
cdr3_aa: CASSLAPGTGSYNEQFF
cdr3_nt: TGCGCCAGCAGCTTGGCTCCCGGGACAGGGTCGTACAATGAGCAGTTCTTC

v_call: TRBV4-3
d_call: TRBD1
clone_size: few
j_call: TRBJ1-2
cdr3_aa: CASSQEPQGALGYGYTF
cdr3_nt: TGCGCCAGCAGCCAAGAACCTCAGGGGGCGCTTGGTTATGGCTACACCTTC

v_call: TRBV9
d_call: TRBD2
clone_size: .
j_call: TRBJ2-7
cdr3_aa: CASSEVAGPTYEQYF
cdr3_nt: TGTGCCAGCAGCGAGGTAGCGGGGCCAACCTACGAGCAGTACTTC

v_call: TRBV5-4
d_call: TRBD1
clone_size: .
j_call: TRBJ2-2
cdr3_aa: CASSLAGQGLAGELFF
cdr3_nt: TGTGCCAGCAGCTTGGCCGGACAGGGTCTAGCCGGGGAGCTGTTTTTT

v_call: TRBV19
d_call: TRBD1
clone_size: .
j_call: TRBJ2-7
cdr3_aa: CASSISGGDSYEQYF
cdr3_nt: TGTGCCAGTAGTATTTCAGGGGGCGACAGCTACGAGCAGTACTTC

v_call: TRBV4-3
d_call: .
clone_size: few
j_call: TRBJ1-1
cdr3_aa: CASSQDFWNTEAFF
cdr3_nt: TGCGCCAGCAGCCAAGATTTCTGGAACACTGAAGCTTTCTTT

v_call: TRBV9
d_call: TRBD1
clone_size: .
j_call: TRBJ1-3
cdr3_aa: CASSPTGTGNTIYF
cdr3_nt: TGTGCCAGCAGCCCGACAGGGACTGGAAACACCATATATTTT

v_call: TRBV19
d_call: .
clone_size: .
j_call: TRBJ2-3
cdr3_aa: CATSSIVQGPDTQYF
cdr3_nt: TGTGCCACCAGTAGTATAGTGCAGGGCCCAGATACGCAGTATTTT

v_call: TRBV3-1/TRBV3-2
d_call: .
clone_size: once
j_call: TRBJ2-2
cdr3_aa: CASTVFVGAAAGELFF
cdr3_nt: TGTGCCAGCACTGTCTTTGTGGGGGCCGCGGCCGGGGAGCTGTTTTTT

v_call: TRBV11-3
d_call: .
clone_size: once
j_call: TRBJ1-2
cdr3_aa: CASSLGWDGYTF
cdr3_nt: TGTGCCAGCAGCTTGGGCTGGGATGGCTACACCTTC

v_call: TRBV9
d_call: TRBD2
clone_size: .
j_call: TRBJ2-1
cdr3_aa: CASSAPGLAVEGEQFF
cdr3_nt: TGTGCCAGCAGCGCGCCGGGACTAGCGGTGGAAGGTGAGCAGTTCTTC

v_call: TRBV5-1
d_call: .
clone_size: .
j_call: TRBJ1-4
cdr3_aa: CASSLAPGRGAGATNEKLFF
cdr3_nt: TGCGCCAGCAGCTTGGCTCCCGGTAGGGGGGCGGGAGCAACTAATGAAAAACTGTTTTTT

v_call: TRBV14
d_call: .
clone_size: .
j_call: TRBJ1-2
cdr3_aa: CASSQARPYGYTF
cdr3_nt: TGTGCCAGCAGCCAAGCCCGTCCCTATGGCTACACCTTC

v_call: TRBV14
d_call: .
clone_size: .
j_call: TRBJ2-5
cdr3_aa: CASSQDRVGWETQYF
cdr3_nt: TGTGCCAGCAGCCAAGATCGGGTAGGATGGGAGACCCAGTACTTC

v_call: TRBV28
d_call: .
clone_size: .
j_call: TRBJ1-4
cdr3_aa: CASIPGSSREKLFF
cdr3_nt: TGTGCCAGCATTCCAGGGTCGTCGCGTGAAAAACTGTTTTTT

v_call: TRBV11-1
d_call: .
clone_size: once
j_call: TRBJ1-1
cdr3_aa: CASSHPGTEAFF
cdr3_nt: TGTGCCAGCAGCCACCCAGGGACTGAAGCTTTCTTT

v_call: TRBV29-1
d_call: TRBD1
clone_size: .
j_call: TRBJ1-1
cdr3_aa: CSVAEDRRNTEAFF
cdr3_nt: TGCAGCGTTGCGGAGGACAGGAGGAACACTGAAGCTTTCTTT

v_call: TRBV27
d_call: TRBD1
clone_size: .
j_call: TRBJ1-1
cdr3_aa: CASSPRQGLRDTEAFF
cdr3_nt: TGTGCCAGCAGTCCTCGACAGGGATTGCGGGACACTGAAGCTTTCTTT

v_call: TRBV7-9
d_call: TRBD1
clone_size: .
j_call: TRBJ2-5
cdr3_aa: CASSLGQGAGETQYF
cdr3_nt: TGTGCCAGCAGCTTAGGACAGGGGGCTGGAGAGACCCAGTACTTC

v_call: TRBV24-1
d_call: TRBD2
clone_size: .
j_call: TRBJ2-5
cdr3_aa: CATSLAGGGQETQYF
cdr3_nt: TGTGCCACCAGCCTAGCGGGAGGAGGCCAAGAGACCCAGTACTTC

v_call: TRBV12-3/TRBV12-4
d_call: TRBD2
clone_size: once
j_call: TRBJ2-5
cdr3_aa: CASSRGGPVDQYF
cdr3_nt: TGTGCCAGCAGCCGGGGAGGGCCCGTGGACCAGTACTTC

v_call: TRBV7-9
d_call: TRBD1
clone_size: .
j_call: TRBJ2-7
cdr3_aa: CASSLTGGQYEQYF
cdr3_nt: TGTGCCAGCAGCTTAACAGGGGGCCAGTACGAGCAGTACTTC

v_call: TRBV6-5
d_call: TRBD1
clone_size: .
j_call: TRBJ2-7
cdr3_aa: CASSYTGQGAYEQYF
cdr3_nt: TGTGCCAGCAGTTACACGGGACAGGGGGCCTACGAGCAGTACTTC

v_call: TRBV30
d_call: .
clone_size: .
j_call: TRBJ1-2
cdr3_aa: CAHDQRAGPNYGYTF
cdr3_nt: TGTGCCCACGACCAACGCGCAGGGCCAAACTATGGCTACACCTTC

v_call: TRBV28
d_call: TRBD2
clone_size: .
j_call: TRBJ2-5
cdr3_aa: CASNRRTSGVQETQYF
cdr3_nt: TGTGCCAGCAACCGGAGGACTAGCGGGGTCCAAGAGACCCAGTACTTC

v_call: TRBV7-2
d_call: TRBD1
clone_size: .
j_call: TRBJ1-2
cdr3_aa: CASSLRRQGGSDYGYTF
cdr3_nt: TGTGCCAGCAGCTTACGGCGTCAGGGGGGCTCGGACTATGGCTACACCTTC

v_call: TRBV4-1
d_call: .
clone_size: few
j_call: TRBJ2-4
cdr3_aa: CASSQRFPGLQSDIQYF
cdr3_nt: TGCGCCAGCAGCCAGCGATTTCCGGGACTCCAGTCGGACATTCAGTACTTC

v_call: TRBV7-8
d_call: TRBD2
clone_size: .
j_call: TRBJ2-7
cdr3_aa: CASSLATGGSYEQYF
cdr3_nt: TGTGCCAGCAGCTTAGCGACGGGAGGGTCCTACGAGCAGTACTTC